A selection of T cell receptor beta chains follows, all from one sample in a study of blood T cell repertoires in COVID-19. Sequencing used immunoSEQ multiplex PCR; TCRdb keeps in-frame clones, though not all of them. The profile covers about 150,000 clones, with 85% to 90% appearing a single time and more than 2% taken by the ten largest. Sequencing was done on a sample of peripheral blood. The receptors were sampled from a man between 50 and 59 years old who had recovered from COVID-19. Both conserved end residues are part of each CDR3. The D gene is left open where the match is weak. Clone size is given for some rows only: seen once, a few or many times, or a class if the clone is expanded.

CDR3nt: TGTGCCAGCAGCCTTCACGGTATCACGACAGGGATCCAAGGAGGCTACACCTTC; CDR3aa: CASSLHGITTGIQGGYTF; d_gene: TRBD1; abundance: .; j_gene: TRBJ1-2; v_gene: TRBV7-2
CDR3nt: TGTGCCAGCAGCCCAAGGACAGGGGGACCCCAAGAGACCCAGTACTTC; CDR3aa: CASSPRTGGPQETQYF; d_gene: TRBD1; abundance: .; j_gene: TRBJ2-5; v_gene: TRBV5-4
CDR3nt: TGTGCCAGCAGCTTAGCTACGGGGTTCCTCCACTTT; CDR3aa: CASSLATGFLHF; d_gene: .; abundance: .; j_gene: TRBJ1-6; v_gene: TRBV7-9
CDR3nt: TGTGCCAGCAGCGTGGCTAGCGGGAGAACCCAAGAGACCCAGTACTTC; CDR3aa: CASSVASGRTQETQYF; d_gene: TRBD2; abundance: .; j_gene: TRBJ2-5; v_gene: TRBV9
CDR3nt: TGCGCCAGCAGCGGACGGGACAGCCCCTACGAGCAGTACTTC; CDR3aa: CASSGRDSPYEQYF; d_gene: TRBD1; abundance: .; j_gene: TRBJ2-7; v_gene: TRBV5-1
CDR3nt: TGTGCCAGTAGTAAACTGACAGGGGGGATGTTGCCCCAGCATTTT; CDR3aa: CASSKLTGGMLPQHF; d_gene: TRBD1; abundance: .; j_gene: TRBJ1-5; v_gene: TRBV19
CDR3nt: TGTGCCAGCAGCCCTAGACAGCAAAAGGGGGAGACCCAGTACTTC; CDR3aa: CASSPRQQKGETQYF; d_gene: .; abundance: .; j_gene: TRBJ2-5; v_gene: TRBV11-2
CDR3nt: TGTGCCAGCAGCGTAGGAGCGTTAACAGATACGCAGTATTTT; CDR3aa: CASSVGALTDTQYF; d_gene: .; abundance: once; j_gene: TRBJ2-3; v_gene: TRBV9
CDR3nt: TGTGCCAGTAGTATAGATCGGTCCCCCGGCAATGAGCAGTTCTTC; CDR3aa: CASSIDRSPGNEQFF; d_gene: .; abundance: .; j_gene: TRBJ2-1; v_gene: TRBV19
CDR3nt: TGTGCCAGCAGCGGGCGGGACAGGGGGCGGCTTGAAGCTTTCTTT; CDR3aa: CASSGRDRGRLEAFF; d_gene: TRBD1; abundance: .; j_gene: TRBJ1-1; v_gene: TRBV7-2
CDR3nt: TGTGCCAGCAGTTTACAACCGCCGGGACAATTTAATTCACCCCTCCACTTT; CDR3aa: CASSLQPPGQFNSPLHF; d_gene: .; abundance: .; j_gene: TRBJ1-6; v_gene: TRBV27
CDR3nt: TGTGCCAGCAGCTTAGGGCAAACAGCGGCCCAGTACTTC; CDR3aa: CASSLGQTAAQYF; d_gene: .; abundance: few; j_gene: TRBJ2-5; v_gene: TRBV11-2
CDR3nt: TGCGCCAGCAGTGGAGGGAATCGTCCAGATACGCAGTATTTT; CDR3aa: CASSGGNRPDTQYF; d_gene: .; abundance: .; j_gene: TRBJ2-3; v_gene: TRBV5-1
CDR3nt: TGTGCCAGCAGCTTGTCCGATGACAGAGAAGCTTTCTTT; CDR3aa: CASSLSDDREAFF; d_gene: .; abundance: .; j_gene: TRBJ1-1; v_gene: TRBV7-8
CDR3nt: TGTGCCAGCAGTCTAAGGGACAGGGCTGAAAAACTGTTTTTT; CDR3aa: CASSLRDRAEKLFF; d_gene: TRBD1; abundance: .; j_gene: TRBJ1-4; v_gene: TRBV6-6
CDR3nt: TGTGCCAGCAGTACTGGACTAGCGGGAATACAGTTCTTC; CDR3aa: CASSTGLAGIQFF; d_gene: TRBD2; abundance: .; j_gene: TRBJ2-1; v_gene: TRBV12-3/TRBV12-4
CDR3nt: TGTGCCAGCAGCTTCTTACGGGAGGGCACTGAAGCTTTCTTT; CDR3aa: CASSFLREGTEAFF; d_gene: .; abundance: .; j_gene: TRBJ1-1; v_gene: TRBV7-2
CDR3nt: TGCGCCAGCAGCTTGGCCGGGACAGGGATCGGCAACACTGAAGCTTTCTTT; CDR3aa: CASSLAGTGIGNTEAFF; d_gene: TRBD1; abundance: .; j_gene: TRBJ1-1; v_gene: TRBV5-1
CDR3nt: TGTGCCAGCAGTTTCCGTAACACTGAAGCTTTCTTT; CDR3aa: CASSFRNTEAFF; d_gene: .; abundance: .; j_gene: TRBJ1-1; v_gene: TRBV12-3/TRBV12-4
CDR3nt: TGTGCCAGCAGCCAAGAAATTCTAGCGGAGGGCCAAGAGACCCAGTACTTC; CDR3aa: CASSQEILAEGQETQYF; d_gene: TRBD2; abundance: .; j_gene: TRBJ2-5; v_gene: TRBV4-2
CDR3nt: TGTGCCAGCAGTTCCCTAACCTCTTGGGAGCAGTACTTC; CDR3aa: CASSSLTSWEQYF; d_gene: .; abundance: .; j_gene: TRBJ2-7; v_gene: TRBV6-5
CDR3nt: TGTGCCAGTAGCTTAGGCGTGGGAGTTAACACTGAAGCTTTCTTT; CDR3aa: CASSLGVGVNTEAFF; d_gene: .; abundance: once; j_gene: TRBJ1-1; v_gene: TRBV19
CDR3nt: TGCGCCAGCAGCTTGGTCCCTAGCGGGGGGGCAGAGACCCAGTACTTC; CDR3aa: CASSLVPSGGAETQYF; d_gene: TRBD2; abundance: .; j_gene: TRBJ2-5; v_gene: TRBV5-1
CDR3nt: TGTGCCAGTATCGGGAGGGGACTTTCCACAGATACGCAGTATTTT; CDR3aa: CASIGRGLSTDTQYF; d_gene: TRBD2; abundance: .; j_gene: TRBJ2-3; v_gene: TRBV19
CDR3nt: TGTGCCAGCAGCCCGGGACTCGGGGGAGGGGAGACCCAGTACTTC; CDR3aa: CASSPGLGGGETQYF; d_gene: TRBD2; abundance: few; j_gene: TRBJ2-5; v_gene: TRBV7-2